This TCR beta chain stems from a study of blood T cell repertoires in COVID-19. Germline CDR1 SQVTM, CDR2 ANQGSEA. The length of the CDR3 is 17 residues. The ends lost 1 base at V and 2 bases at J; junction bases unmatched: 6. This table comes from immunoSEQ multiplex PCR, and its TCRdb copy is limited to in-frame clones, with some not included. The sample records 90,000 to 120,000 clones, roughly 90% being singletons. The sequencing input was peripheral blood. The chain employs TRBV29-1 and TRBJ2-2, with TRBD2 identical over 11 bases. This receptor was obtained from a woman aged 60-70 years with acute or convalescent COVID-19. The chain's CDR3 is CSVEGRTSGQNTGELFF. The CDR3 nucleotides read TGCAGCGTTGAAGGCCGGACTAGCGGGCAAAACACCGGGGAGCTGTTTTTT.